The present TCR beta chain was sequenced within a study of shared clonotypes between healthy human individuals. Study observations and caveats: Rarefaction showed sorted-subset sequencing was incomplete despite large depth. A few donors showed sharing of about 4.6% of naive CD4 clonotypes. Clonotype sharing among the donors was expected to vary with sequencing depth.

CDR3 length: 18 residues. Trimming took 1 base from V and 0 from J; bases not matched to a gene: 6. Germline V gene data show CDR1 as LGHNA and CDR2 as YSLEER. TCRdb keeps only in-frame clones here, not all; method: immunoSEQ multiplex PCR. Of some 2.4 million clones in the sample, roughly 93% were seen once. A note on this clone: Its antigen is currently unknown.

A split of CD4+ cells into CD45RA+ naive and CD45RA-negative memory subsets was performed. The chain links TRBV4-3 to TRBJ2-7, with TRBD2 identical over 13 bases. This receptor was obtained from a young man in good health. Some clones in this sample may be carry-over from other donors' samples. Specimen: naive CD4+ T cells from PBMCs. Subset of the sample: CD45RA+ positively selected. The CDR3: CASSQGILAGGVSYEQYF. CDR3 nucleotides: TGCGCCAGCAGCCAAGGAATACTAGCGGGAGGGGTCTCCTACGAGCAGTACTTC.